This TCR beta chain originates from a study of T cells after yellow fever vaccination. TCRdb analysed the 5' RACE reads with MiXCR anew, one entry per CDR3 protein. Of 510,000 or so distinct CDR3 sequences detected, about a fifth appear once; the ten largest clones hold roughly an eighth. In this sample, this clonotype turned up a few times. This TCR was sampled from a man aged 25 to 40 who received the YFV17D yellow fever vaccine. The sample in question was PBMCs, obtained 15 days after the yellow fever booster vaccination.

The CDR3 region has the DNA TGCAGTGCTAGTTCACTAGCGGGACCGAATGAGCAGTTCTTC. It yields the protein CSASSLAGPNEQFF. This chain joins TRBV20-1 and TRBJ2-1; 10 nucleotides agree with TRBD2. The germline V gene encodes CDR1 DFQATT and CDR2 SNEGSKA (reference sequence). There are 14 residues in the CDR3. V was pared by 3 bases and J by 7 bases, with 6 bases of the junction left unmatched.